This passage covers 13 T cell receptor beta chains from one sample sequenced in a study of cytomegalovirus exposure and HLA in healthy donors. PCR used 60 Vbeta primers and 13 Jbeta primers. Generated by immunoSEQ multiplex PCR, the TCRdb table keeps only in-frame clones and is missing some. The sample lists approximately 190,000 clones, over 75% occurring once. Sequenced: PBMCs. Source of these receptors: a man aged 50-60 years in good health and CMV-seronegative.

The CDR3 sequence: CASSRHGSNQPQHF. CDR3 sequence (DNA): TGCGCCAGCAGCCGCCACGGTAGCAATCAGCCCCAGCATTTT. The chain has TRBV4-1 and TRBJ1-5; D gene ambiguous. Germline loops: CDR1 MGHRA, CDR2 YSYEKL. The CDR3 contains 14 residues. Trimming removed 4 bases at V and 0 bases at J, with 7 bases between.

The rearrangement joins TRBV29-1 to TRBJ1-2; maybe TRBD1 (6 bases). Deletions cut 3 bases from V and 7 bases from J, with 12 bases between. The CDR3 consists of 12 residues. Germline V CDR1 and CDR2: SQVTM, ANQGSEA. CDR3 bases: TGCAGCGTTGACCGGGGGGCGGGTGGCTACACCTTC. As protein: CSVDRGAGGYTF.

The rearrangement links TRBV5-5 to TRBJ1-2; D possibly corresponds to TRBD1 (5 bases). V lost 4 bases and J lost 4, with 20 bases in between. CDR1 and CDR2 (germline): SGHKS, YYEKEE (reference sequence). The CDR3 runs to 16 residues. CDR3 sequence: CASSLGPSDTGYGYTF. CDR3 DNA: TGTGCCAGCAGCCTTGGTCCCTCGGACACCGGCTATGGCTACACCTTC.

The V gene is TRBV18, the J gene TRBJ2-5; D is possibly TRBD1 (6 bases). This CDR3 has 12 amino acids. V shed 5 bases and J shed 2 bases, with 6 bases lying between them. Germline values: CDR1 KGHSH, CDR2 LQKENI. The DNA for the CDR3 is TGTGCCAGCTCAGGACAGCAAGAGACCCAGTACTTC. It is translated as CASSGQQETQYF. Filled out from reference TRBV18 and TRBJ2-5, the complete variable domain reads NAGVMQNPRHLVRRRGQEARLRCSPMKGHSHVYWYRQLPEEGLKFMVYLQKENIIDESGMPKERFSAEFPKEGPSILRIQQVVRGDSAAYFCASSGQQETQYFGPGTRLLVL.

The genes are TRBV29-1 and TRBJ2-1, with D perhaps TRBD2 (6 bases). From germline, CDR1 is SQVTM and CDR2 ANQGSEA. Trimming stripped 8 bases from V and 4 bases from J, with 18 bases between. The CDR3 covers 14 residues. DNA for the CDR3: TGCAGCACTTTACGTCGCGGGGCTTACAATGAGCAGTTCTTC. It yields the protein CSTLRRGAYNEQFF.

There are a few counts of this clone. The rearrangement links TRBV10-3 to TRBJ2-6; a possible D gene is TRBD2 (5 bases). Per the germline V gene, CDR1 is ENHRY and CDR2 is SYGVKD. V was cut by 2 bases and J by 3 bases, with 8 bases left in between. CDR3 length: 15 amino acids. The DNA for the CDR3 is TGTGCCATCAGTGAGGGGCGGGTTGGGGCCAACGTCCTGACTTTC. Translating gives CAISEGRVGANVLTF.

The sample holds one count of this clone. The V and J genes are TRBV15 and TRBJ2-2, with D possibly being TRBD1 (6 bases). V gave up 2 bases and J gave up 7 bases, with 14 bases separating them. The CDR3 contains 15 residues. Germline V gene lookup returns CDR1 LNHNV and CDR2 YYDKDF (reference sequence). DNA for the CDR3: TGTGCCACCAGCAGACAAGTGGGGGCGAACGGGGAGCTGTTTTTT. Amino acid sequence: CATSRQVGANGELFF.

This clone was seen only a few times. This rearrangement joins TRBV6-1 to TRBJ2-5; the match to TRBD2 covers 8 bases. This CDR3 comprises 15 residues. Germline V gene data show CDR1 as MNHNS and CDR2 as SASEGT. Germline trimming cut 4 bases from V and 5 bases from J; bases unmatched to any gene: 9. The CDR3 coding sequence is TGTGCCAGCAGTGTAGTTCCGGGGGGGGGTGAGACCCAGTACTTC. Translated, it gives CASSVVPGGGETQYF.

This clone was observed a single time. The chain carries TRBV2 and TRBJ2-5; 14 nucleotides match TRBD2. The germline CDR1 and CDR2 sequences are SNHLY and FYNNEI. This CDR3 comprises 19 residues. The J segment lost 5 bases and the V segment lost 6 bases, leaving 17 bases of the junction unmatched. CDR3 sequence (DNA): TGTGCCAGCAGCACCGGCGGGACTAGCGGGGGACTGGTGGCGGAGACCCAGTACTTC. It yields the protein CASSTGGTSGGLVAETQYF.

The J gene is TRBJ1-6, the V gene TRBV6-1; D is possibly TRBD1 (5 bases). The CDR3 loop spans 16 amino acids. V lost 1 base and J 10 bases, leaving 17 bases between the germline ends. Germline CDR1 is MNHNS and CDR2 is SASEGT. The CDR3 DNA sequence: TGTGCCAGCAGTGAAGGCGAAGGGGCCTACGGGTCACCCCTCCACTTT. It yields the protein CASSEGEGAYGSPLHF.

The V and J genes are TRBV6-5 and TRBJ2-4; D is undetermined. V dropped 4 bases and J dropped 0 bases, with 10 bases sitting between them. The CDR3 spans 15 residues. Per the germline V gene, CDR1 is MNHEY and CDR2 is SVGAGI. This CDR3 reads CASSLFPLAKNIQYF. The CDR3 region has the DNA TGTGCCAGCAGTTTATTTCCCCTAGCCAAAAACATTCAGTACTTC.

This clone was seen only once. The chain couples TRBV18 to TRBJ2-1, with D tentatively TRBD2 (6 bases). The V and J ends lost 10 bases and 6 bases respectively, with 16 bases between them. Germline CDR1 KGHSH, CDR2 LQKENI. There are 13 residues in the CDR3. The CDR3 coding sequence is TGTGCCACCGGGACCTCCGGGGGCAATGAGCAGTTCTTC. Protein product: CATGTSGGNEQFF.

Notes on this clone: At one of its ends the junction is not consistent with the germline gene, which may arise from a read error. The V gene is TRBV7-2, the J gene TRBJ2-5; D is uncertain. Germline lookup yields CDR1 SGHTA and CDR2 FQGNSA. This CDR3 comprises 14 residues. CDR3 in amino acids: CASSPLGVREPQYF. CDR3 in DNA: TGTGCCAGCAGCCCCCTTGGAGTAAGAGAGCCCCAGTACTTC. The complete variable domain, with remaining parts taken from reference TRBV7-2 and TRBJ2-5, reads GAGVSQSPSNKVTEKGKDVELRCDPISGHTALYWYRQSLGQGLEFLIYFQGNSAPDKSGLPSDRFSAERTGGSVSTLTIQRTQQEDSAVYLCASSPLGVREPQYFGPGTRLLVL.